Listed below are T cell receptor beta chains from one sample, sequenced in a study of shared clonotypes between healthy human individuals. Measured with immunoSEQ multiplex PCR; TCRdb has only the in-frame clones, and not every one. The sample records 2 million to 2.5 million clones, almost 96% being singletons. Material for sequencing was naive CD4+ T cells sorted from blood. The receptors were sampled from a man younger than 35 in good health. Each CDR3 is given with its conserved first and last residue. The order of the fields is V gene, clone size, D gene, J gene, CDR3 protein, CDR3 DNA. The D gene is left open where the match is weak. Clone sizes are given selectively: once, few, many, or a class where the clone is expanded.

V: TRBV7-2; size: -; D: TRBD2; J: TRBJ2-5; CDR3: CASSLVQTSGGEGETQYF; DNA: TGTGCCAGCAGCTTAGTACAGACTAGCGGGGGAGAAGGGGAGACCCAGTACTTC
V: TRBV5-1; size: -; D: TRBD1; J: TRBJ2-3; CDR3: CASSLGQGSTDTQYF; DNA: TGCGCCAGCAGCTTGGGACAGGGTAGCACAGATACGCAGTATTTT
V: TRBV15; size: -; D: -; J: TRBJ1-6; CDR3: CATERAGLNSPLHF; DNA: TGTGCCACGGAACGTGCGGGACTTAATTCACCCCTCCACTTT
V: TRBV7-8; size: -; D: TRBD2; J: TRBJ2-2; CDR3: CASSLSGGPGELFF; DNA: TGTGCCAGCAGCCTTAGCGGGGGGCCCGGGGAGCTGTTTTTT
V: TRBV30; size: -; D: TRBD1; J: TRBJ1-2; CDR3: CAWSPRGDRGVYGYTF; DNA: TGTGCCTGGAGTCCCCGGGGGGACAGGGGGGTCTATGGCTACACCTTC
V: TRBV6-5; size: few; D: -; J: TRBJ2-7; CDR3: CASSYGASYEQYF; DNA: TGTGCCAGCAGTTACGGTGCGTCCTACGAGCAGTACTTC
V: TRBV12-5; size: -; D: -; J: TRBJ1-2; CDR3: CASGLAGPRYGYTF; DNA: TGTGCTAGTGGTTTGGCCGGGCCGCGCTATGGCTACACCTTC
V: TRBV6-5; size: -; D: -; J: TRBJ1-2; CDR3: CASSYDGLRNYGYTF; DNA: TGTGCCAGCAGTTATGATGGGCTCCGTAACTATGGCTACACCTTC
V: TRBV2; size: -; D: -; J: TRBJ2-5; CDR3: CASSELGQDQETQYF; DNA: TGTGCCAGCAGTGAGTTAGGCCAGGACCAAGAGACCCAGTACTTC
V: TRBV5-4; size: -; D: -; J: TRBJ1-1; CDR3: CASSLNPGGTEAFF; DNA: TGTGCCAGCAGCTTGAACCCCGGGGGGACTGAAGCTTTCTTT
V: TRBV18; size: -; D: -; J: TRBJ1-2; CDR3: CASSVPVRAGGYGYTF; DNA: TGTGCCAGCTCAGTACCTGTACGGGCAGGTGGCTATGGCTACACCTTC
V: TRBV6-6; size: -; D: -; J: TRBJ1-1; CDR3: CASSERNTEAFF; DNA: TGTGCCAGCAGTGAGAGGAACACTGAAGCTTTCTTT
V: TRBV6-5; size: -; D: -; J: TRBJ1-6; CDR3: CASGERDGNSPLHF; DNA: TGTGCCAGCGGAGAACGGGACGGTAATTCACCCCTCCACTTT
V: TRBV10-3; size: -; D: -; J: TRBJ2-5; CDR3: CAISENTQETQYF; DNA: TGTGCCATCAGTGAGAACACTCAAGAGACCCAGTACTTC
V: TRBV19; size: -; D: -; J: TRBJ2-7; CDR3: CASSIVGEGYEQYF; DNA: TGTGCCAGTAGTATAGTAGGCGAGGGCTACGAGCAGTACTTC